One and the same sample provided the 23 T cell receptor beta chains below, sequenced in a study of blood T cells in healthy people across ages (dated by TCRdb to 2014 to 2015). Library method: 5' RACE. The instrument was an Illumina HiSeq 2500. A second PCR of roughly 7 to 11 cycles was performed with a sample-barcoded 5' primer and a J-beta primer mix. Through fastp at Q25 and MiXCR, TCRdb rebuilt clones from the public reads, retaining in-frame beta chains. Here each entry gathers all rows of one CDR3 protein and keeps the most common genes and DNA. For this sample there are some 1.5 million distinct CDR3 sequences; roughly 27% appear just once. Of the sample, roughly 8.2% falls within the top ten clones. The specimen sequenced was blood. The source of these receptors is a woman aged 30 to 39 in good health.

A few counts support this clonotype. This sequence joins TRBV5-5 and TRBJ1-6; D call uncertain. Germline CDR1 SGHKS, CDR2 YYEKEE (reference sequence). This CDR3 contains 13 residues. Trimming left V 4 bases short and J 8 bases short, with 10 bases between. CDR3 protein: CASSQDGDSPLHF. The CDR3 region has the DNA TGTGCCAGCAGCCAGGATGGGGATTCACCCCTCCACTTT.

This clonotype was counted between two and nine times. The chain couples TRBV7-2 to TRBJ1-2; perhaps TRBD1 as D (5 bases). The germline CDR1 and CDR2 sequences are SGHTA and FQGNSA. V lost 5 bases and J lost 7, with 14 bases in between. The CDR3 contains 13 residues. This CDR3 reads CASSPRGTSGYTF. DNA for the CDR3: TGTGCCAGCAGCCCGCGGGGGACGAGTGGCTACACCTTC.

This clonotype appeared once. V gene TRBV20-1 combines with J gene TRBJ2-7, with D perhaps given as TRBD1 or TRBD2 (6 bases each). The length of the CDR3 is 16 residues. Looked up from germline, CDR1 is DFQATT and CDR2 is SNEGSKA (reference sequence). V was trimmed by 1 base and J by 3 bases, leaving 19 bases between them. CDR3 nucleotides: TGCAGTGCTAGAGGGGGGGTCGACAGGTCGTACTACGAGCAGTACTTC. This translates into CSARGGVDRSYYEQYF.

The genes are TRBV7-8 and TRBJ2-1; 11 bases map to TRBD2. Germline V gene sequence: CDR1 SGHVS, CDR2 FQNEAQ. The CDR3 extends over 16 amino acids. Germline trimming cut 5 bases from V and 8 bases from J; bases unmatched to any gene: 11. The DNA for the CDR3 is TGTGCCAGCAGCGACATTAGCGGGAGGGGTTTAGATGAGCAGTTCTTC. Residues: CASSDISGRGLDEQFF.

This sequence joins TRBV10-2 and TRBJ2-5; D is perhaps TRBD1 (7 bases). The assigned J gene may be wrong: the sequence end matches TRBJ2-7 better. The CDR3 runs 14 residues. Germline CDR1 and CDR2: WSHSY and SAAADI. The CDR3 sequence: CASSGEGAGYEQYF. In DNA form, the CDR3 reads TGCGCCAGCAGTGGTGAGGGGGCGGGATACGAGCAGTACTTC.

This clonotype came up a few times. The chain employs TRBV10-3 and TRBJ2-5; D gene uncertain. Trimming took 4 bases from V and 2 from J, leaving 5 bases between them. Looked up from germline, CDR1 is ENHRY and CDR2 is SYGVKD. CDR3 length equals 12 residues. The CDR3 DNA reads TGTGCCATCAGTGCAGTGCAAGAGACCCAGTACTTC. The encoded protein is CAISAVQETQYF.

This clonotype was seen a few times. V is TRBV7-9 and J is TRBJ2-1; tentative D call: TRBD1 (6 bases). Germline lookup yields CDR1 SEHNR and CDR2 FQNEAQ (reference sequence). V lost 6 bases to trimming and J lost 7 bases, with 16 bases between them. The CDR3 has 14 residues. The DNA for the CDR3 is TGTGCCAGCAGGGTGCAGGGGAGTGAGAATGAGCAGTTCTTC. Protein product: CASRVQGSENEQFF.

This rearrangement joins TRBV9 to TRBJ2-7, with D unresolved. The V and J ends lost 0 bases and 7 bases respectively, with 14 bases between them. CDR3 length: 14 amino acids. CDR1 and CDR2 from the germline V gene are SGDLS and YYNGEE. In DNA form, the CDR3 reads TGTGCCAGCAGCGTAGCTCTTCAGAGTGATGAGCAGTACTTC. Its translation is CASSVALQSDEQYF.

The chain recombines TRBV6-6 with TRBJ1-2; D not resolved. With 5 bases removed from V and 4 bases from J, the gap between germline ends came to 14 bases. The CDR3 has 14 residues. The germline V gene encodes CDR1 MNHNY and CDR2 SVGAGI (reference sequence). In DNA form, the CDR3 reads TGTGCCAGCAGTATTTCGACGGGCCTCTATGGCTACACCTTC. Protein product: CASSISTGLYGYTF.

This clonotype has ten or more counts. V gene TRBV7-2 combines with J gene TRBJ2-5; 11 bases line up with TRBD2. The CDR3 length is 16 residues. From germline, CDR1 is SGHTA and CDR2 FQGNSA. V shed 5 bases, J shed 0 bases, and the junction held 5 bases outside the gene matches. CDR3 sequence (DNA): TGTGCCAGCAGCGGGGGACTAGCGGCGTACCAAGAGACCCAGTACTTC. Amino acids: CASSGGLAAYQETQYF.

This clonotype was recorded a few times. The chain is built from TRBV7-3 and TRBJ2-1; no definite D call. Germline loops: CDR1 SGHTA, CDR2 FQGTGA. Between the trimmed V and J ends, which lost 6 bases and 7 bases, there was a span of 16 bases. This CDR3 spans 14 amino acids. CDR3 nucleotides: TGTGCCAGCAGGTTTGTGGGCTCTATTAATGAGCAGTTCTTC. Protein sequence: CASRFVGSINEQFF.

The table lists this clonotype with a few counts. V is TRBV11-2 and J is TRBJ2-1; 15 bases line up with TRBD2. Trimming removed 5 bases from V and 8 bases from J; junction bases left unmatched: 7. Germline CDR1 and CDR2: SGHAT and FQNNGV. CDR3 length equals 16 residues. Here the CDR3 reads CASSPRTSGRVDEQFF. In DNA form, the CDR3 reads TGTGCCAGCAGCCCCAGGACTAGCGGGAGGGTGGATGAGCAGTTCTTC.

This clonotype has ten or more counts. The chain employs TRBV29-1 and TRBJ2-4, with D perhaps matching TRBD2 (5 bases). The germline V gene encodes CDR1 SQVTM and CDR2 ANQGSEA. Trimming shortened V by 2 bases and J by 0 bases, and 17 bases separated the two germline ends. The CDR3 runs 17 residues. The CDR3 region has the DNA TGCAGCGTTGAAAACTTCGCTAGCCTAGGAGCCAAAAACATTCAGTACTTC. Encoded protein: CSVENFASLGAKNIQYF.

As DNA, the CDR3 is TGTGCCAGCAGTTTCGAGTCCTCTGGCACTGAAGCTTTCTTT. Translated, it gives CASSFESSGTEAFF. The chain carries TRBV12-3 or TRBV12-4 and TRBJ1-1; D not resolved. With 3 bases removed from V and 4 bases from J, the gap between germline ends came to 12 bases. CDR3 length: 14 amino acids.

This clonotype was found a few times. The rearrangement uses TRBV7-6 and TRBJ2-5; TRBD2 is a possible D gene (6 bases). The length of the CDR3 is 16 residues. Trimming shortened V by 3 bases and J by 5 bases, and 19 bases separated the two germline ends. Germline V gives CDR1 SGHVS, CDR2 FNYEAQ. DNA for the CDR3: TGTGCCAGCAGCTTTCTGTCGGGAGCTGCATTGGAGACCCAGTACTTC. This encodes CASSFLSGAALETQYF.

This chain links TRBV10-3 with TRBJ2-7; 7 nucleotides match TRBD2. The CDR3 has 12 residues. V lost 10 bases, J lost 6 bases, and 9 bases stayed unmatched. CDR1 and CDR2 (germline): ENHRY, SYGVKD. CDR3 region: CATSRGRPEQYF. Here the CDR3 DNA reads TGTGCCACCTCTCGCGGGAGACCCGAGCAGTACTTC.

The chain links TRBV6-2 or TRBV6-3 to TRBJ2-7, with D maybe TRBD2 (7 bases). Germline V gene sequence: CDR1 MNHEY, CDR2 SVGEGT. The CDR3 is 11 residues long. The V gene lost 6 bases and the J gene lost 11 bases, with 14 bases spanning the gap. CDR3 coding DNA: TGTGCCAGCAGCCAAACAGGGAGGGAGTACTTC. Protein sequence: CASSQTGREYF.

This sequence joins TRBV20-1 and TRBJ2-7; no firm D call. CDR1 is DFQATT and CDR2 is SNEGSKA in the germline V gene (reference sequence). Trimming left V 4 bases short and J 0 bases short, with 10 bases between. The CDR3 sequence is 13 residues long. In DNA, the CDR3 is TGCAGTGCTATCTCGGACCGCTCCTACGAGCAGTACTTC. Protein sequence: CSAISDRSYEQYF.

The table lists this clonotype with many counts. The CDR3 coding sequence is TGTGCCAGCAGTACTGGGGCCAACGTCCTGACTTTC. Translation: CASSTGANVLTF. This chain joins TRBV28 and TRBJ2-6; no clear D gene. The germline CDR1 and CDR2 sequences are MDHEN and SYDVKM. The CDR3 runs 12 residues. The V end lost 5 bases, the J end lost 2 bases, and 1 base lay between the germline ends.

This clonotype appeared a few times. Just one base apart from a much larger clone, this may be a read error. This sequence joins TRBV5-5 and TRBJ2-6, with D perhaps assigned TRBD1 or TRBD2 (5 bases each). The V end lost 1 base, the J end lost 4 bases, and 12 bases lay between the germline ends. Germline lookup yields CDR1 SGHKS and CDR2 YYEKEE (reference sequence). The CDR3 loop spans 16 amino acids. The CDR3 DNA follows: TGTGCCAGCAGCTTGATACGGGGCTCGGGGGCCAACGTCCTGACTTTC. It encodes CASSLIRGSGANVLTF.

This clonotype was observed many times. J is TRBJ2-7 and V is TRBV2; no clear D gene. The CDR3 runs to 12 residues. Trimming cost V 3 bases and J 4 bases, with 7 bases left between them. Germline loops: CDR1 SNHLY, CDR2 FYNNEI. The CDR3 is CASSEAGYEQYF. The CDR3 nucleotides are TGTGCCAGCAGTGAGGCAGGATACGAGCAGTACTTC.

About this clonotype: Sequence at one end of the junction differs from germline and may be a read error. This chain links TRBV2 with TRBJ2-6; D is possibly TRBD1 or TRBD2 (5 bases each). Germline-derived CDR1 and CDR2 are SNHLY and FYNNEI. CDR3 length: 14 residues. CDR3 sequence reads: CASSEANGAYVLTF. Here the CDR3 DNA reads TGTGCCAGCAGTGAAGCGAACGGGGCCTACGTCCTGACTTTC.

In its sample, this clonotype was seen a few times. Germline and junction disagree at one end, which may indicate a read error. The CDR3 DNA reads as TGTGCCTGCAGCTCGGACAGGGGGCTCTCTGGCTACACCTTC. Translated: CACSSDRGLSGYTF. The chain employs TRBV12-3 or TRBV12-4 and TRBJ1-2; TRBD1 aligns across 11 bases. The CDR3 loop spans 14 amino acids.